This T cell receptor (beta chain) was profiled in a study of blood T cell repertoires in COVID-19. Study-level information: Some COVID-19 samples were acute and others convalescent; all came from the United States, Italy and Spain.

This table comes from immunoSEQ multiplex PCR, and its TCRdb copy is limited to in-frame clones, with some not included. The profile shows almost 400,000 clones, around 92% of them singletons. This clone occurred a few times. Those enrolled, adults aged roughly 18 to 100 years, came from around 25 US areas. Participants were placed into cohorts based on the clinical history they reported. Two negative PCRs, clearance, or symptom resolution were required of recovered Cohort 3 donors. The sample was PBMCs or T cells enriched from blood (not recorded which). This clonotype was sampled from a woman aged 25 to 39 who had recovered from COVID-19.

The CDR3 DNA follows: TGCAGCGTTGGTTCAGGGATCAATCAGCCCCAGCATTTT. Its translation is CSVGSGINQPQHF. This chain links TRBV29-1 with TRBJ1-5; D is possibly TRBD1 (5 bases). The CDR3 is 13 amino acids. Per germline, CDR1 SQVTM and CDR2 ANQGSEA. V shed 4 bases and J shed 3 bases, with 10 bases lying between them. Full variable domain (remainder filled in from reference TRBV29-1 and TRBJ1-5): SAVISQKPSRDICQRGTSLTIQCQVDSQVTMMFWYRQQPGQSLTLIATANQGSEATYESGFVIDKFPISRPNLTFSTLTVSNMSPEDSSIYLCSVGSGINQPQHFGDGTRLSIL.